This T cell receptor beta chain was captured in a study of T cell repertoires in cytomegalovirus infection. Turning to the study itself: Through public TCR beta signatures, both CMV infection and matching HLA type were indicated.

One entry per CDR3 protein results from TCRdb running MiXCR on the reads. The sample yields some 240,000 distinct CDR3 sequences, over 15% seen once. Findings of the study overall: Totalled public TCR beta family frequency picked out people who carried CMV plus the relevant HLA. In two of eight donors, the top clonotype was HLA-C-restricted CMV-specific.

This clonotype was picked up many times. Its antigen is unknown. The germline V gene has CDR1 SGHTA and CDR2 FQGNSA. The J segment lost 2 bases and the V segment lost 7 bases, leaving 12 bases of the junction unmatched. This CDR3 contains 16 residues. Sequences were obtained from CD8+ T cells from PBMCs. The TCR sequence derives from a human donor in good health (CMV status not recorded). Some clones in this sample may be carry-over from other donors' samples. The chain carries TRBV7-2 and TRBJ2-3; 7 bases are a match to TRBD2. The CDR3: CASISSAGRITDTQYF. The DNA of the CDR3 is TGTGCCAGCATCTCCTCAGCGGGGAGGATCACAGATACGCAGTATTTT.